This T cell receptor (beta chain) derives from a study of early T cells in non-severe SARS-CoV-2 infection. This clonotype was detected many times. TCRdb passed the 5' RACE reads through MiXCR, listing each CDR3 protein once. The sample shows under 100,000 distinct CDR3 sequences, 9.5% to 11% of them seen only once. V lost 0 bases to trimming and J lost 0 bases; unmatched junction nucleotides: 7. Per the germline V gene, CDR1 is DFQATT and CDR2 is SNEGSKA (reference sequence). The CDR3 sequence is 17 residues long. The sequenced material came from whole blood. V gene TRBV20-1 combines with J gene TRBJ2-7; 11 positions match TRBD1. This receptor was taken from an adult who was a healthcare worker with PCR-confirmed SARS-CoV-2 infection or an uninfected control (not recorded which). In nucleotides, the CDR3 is TGCAGTGCTAGAGACAGGACAGGGGGCCTACTCTCCTACGAGCAGTACTTC. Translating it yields CSARDRTGGLLSYEQYF.